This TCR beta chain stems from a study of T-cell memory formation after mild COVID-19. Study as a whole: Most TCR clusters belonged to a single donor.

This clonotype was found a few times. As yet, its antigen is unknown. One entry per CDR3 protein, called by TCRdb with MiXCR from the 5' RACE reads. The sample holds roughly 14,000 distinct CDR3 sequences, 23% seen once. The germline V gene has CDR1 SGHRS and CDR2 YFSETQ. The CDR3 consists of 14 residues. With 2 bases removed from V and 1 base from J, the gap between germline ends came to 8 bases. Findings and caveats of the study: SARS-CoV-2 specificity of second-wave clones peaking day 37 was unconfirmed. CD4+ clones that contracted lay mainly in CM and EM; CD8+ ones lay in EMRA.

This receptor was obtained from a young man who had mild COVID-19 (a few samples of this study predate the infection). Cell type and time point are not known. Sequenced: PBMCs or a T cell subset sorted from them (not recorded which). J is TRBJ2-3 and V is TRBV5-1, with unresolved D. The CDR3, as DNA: TGCGCCAGCAGCTTCGAACGAGGCACAGATACGCAGTATTTT. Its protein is CASSFERGTDTQYF.